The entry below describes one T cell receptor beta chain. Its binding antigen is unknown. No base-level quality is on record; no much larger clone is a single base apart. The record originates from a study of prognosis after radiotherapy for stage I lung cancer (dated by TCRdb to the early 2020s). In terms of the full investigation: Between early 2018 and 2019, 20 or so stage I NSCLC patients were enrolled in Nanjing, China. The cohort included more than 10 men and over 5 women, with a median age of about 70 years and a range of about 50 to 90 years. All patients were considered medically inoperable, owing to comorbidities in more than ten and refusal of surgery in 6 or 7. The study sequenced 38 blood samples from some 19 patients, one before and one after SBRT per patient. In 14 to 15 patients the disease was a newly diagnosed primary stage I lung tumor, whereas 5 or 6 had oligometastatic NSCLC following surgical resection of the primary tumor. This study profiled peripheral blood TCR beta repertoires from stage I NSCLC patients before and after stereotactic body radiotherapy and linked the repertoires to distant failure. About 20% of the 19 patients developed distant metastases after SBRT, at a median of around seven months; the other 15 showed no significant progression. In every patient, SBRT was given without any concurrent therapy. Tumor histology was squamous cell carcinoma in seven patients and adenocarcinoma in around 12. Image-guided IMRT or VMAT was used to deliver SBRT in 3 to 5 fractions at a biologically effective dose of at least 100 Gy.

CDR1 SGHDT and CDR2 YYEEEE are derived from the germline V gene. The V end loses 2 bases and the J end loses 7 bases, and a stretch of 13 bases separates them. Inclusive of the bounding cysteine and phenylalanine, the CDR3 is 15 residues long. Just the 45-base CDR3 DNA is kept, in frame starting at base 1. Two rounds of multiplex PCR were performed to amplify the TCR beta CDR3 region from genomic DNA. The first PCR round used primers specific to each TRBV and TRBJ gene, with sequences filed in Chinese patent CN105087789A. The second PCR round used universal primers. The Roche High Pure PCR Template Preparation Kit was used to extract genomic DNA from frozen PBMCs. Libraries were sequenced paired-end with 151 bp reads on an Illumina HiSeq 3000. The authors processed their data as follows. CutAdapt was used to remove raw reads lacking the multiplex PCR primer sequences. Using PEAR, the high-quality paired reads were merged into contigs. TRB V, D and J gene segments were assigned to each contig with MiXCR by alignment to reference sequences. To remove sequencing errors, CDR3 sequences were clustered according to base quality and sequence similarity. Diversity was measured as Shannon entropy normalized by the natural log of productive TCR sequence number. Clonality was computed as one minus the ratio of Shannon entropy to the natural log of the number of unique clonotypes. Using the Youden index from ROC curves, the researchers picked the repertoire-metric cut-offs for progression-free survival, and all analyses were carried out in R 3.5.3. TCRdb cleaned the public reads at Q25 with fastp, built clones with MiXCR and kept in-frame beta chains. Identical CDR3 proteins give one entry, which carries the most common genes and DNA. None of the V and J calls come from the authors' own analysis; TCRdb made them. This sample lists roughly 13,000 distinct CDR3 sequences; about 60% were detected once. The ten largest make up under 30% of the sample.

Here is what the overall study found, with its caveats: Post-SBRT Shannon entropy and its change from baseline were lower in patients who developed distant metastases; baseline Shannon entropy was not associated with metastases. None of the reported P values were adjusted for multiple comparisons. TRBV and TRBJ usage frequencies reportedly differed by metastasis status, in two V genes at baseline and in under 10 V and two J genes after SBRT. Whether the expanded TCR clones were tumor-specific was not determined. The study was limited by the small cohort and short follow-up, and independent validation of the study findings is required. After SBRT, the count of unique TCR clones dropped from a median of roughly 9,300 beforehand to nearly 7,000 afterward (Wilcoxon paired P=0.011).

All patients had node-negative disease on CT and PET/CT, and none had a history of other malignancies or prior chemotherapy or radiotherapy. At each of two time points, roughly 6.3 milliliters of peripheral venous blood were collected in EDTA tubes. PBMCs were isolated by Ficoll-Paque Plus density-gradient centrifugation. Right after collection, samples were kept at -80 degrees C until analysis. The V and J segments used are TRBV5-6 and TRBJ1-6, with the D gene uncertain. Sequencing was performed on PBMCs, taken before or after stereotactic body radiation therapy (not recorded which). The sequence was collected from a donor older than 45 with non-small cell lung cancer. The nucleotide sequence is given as TGTGCCAGCAGCTTAGGGTTCAGTGGGAATTCACCCCTCCACTTT. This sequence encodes CASSLGFSGNSPLHF.